These 30 T cell receptor beta chains originate from one sample sequenced in a study of blood T cell repertoires in COVID-19. The data were produced by immunoSEQ multiplex PCR, yet TCRdb's version contains in-frame clones alone and is incomplete. The table has a few hundred thousand clones, around 90% seen once; the top ten hold around 8.9%. The sequencing sample was made of PBMCs or T cells enriched from blood (not recorded which). The source of these receptors is a young woman who had recovered from COVID-19.

The CDR3 DNA sequence: TGTGCCAGCAGTTCCCCGGGACAGGGGGGCTCTGGCTACACCTTC. Translating it yields CASSSPGQGGSGYTF. The chain has TRBV28 and TRBJ1-2, with TRBD1 identical over 11 bases. The CDR3 totals 15 residues. The V and J ends lost 4 bases and 7 bases, in that order; junction bases with no gene match: 8. Germline loops: CDR1 MDHEN, CDR2 SYDVKM.

This chain links TRBV7-9 with TRBJ1-3, with a possible D match to TRBD1 (5 bases). V shed 3 bases and J shed 0 bases, with 12 bases lying between them. CDR3 length equals 16 residues. The germline CDR1 and CDR2 sequences are SEHNR and FQNEAQ (reference sequence). The CDR3: CASSLTVPDSGNTIYF. DNA for the CDR3: TGTGCCAGCAGCTTGACAGTTCCCGACTCTGGAAACACCATATATTTT.

The chain links TRBV5-1 to TRBJ1-2, with 7 bases that match TRBD1. V lost 0 bases, J lost 7 bases, and 9 bases stayed unmatched. The CDR3 loop spans 15 amino acids. Germline CDR1 is SGHRS and CDR2 is YFSETQ. The CDR3 is CASSLAQGFGLGYTF. The CDR3 nucleotides read TGCGCCAGCAGCTTGGCACAGGGGTTTGGCCTTGGCTACACCTTC.

V and J are TRBV19 and TRBJ2-5; TRBD2 might be the D (6 bases). CDR3 length: 13 amino acids. Germline values: CDR1 LNHDA, CDR2 SQIVND (reference sequence). The V gene lost 2 bases and the J gene lost 7 bases, with 11 bases spanning the gap. The CDR3 nucleotides read TGTGCCAGTAGTATACGGGAGTCGGTGACCCAGTACTTC. Protein product: CASSIRESVTQYF.

The V call is TRBV11-2, the J call TRBJ2-7; 9 bases fit TRBD2. Germline CDR1 is SGHAT and CDR2 is FQNNGV. The trim removed 2 bases at V and 4 bases at J, leaving 6 bases unmatched. CDR3 length: 15 residues. The CDR3 region has the DNA TGTGCCAGCAGCTTACGCGGGGGGGAGGTATACGAGCAGTACTTC. Its translation is CASSLRGGEVYEQYF.

This clone showed up just once. V and J are TRBV18 and TRBJ2-2; tentative D call: TRBD1 (7 bases). The germline V gene has CDR1 KGHSH and CDR2 LQKENI. The CDR3 contains 18 residues. Trimming shortened V by 2 bases and J by 5 bases, and 21 bases separated the two germline ends. The CDR3: CASSPFVTGRFGTGELFF. CDR3 nucleotides: TGTGCCAGCTCACCATTCGTGACAGGGAGGTTCGGGACCGGGGAGCTGTTTTTT. The variable domain in full, completed from reference TRBV18 and TRBJ2-2, reads NAGVMQNPRHLVRRRGQEARLRCSPMKGHSHVYWYRQLPEEGLKFMVYLQKENIIDESGMPKERFSAEFPKEGPSILRIQQVVRGDSAAYFCASSPFVTGRFGTGELFFGEGSRLTVL.

The genes are TRBV9 and TRBJ2-3, with D unclear. V lost 0 bases to trimming and J lost 1 base, with 6 bases between them. Germline assignment: CDR1 SGDLS and CDR2 YYNGEE. There are 14 residues in the CDR3. DNA for the CDR3: TGTGCCAGCAGCGTAGCGGTGGGCACAGATACGCAGTATTTT. Translation gives CASSVAVGTDTQYF.

The chain combines TRBV6-6 with TRBJ2-1; D possibly corresponds to TRBD1 (5 bases). Germline values: CDR1 MNHNY, CDR2 SVGAGI (reference sequence). Trimming cost V 5 bases and J 9 bases, with 17 bases left between them. This CDR3 is built from 14 residues. CDR3 amino acids: CASSRTLGASEQFF. The CDR3 DNA reads TGTGCCAGCAGTCGGACGCTAGGGGCGAGTGAGCAGTTCTTC.

This chain uses TRBV6-5 with TRBJ2-3; the match to TRBD1 covers 7 bases. The germline V gene has CDR1 MNHEY and CDR2 SVGAGI. The CDR3 covers 15 residues. V was pared by 4 bases and J by 2 bases, with 6 bases of the junction left unmatched. CDR3 in DNA: TGTGCCAGCAGTTGGAGACAGGGAACCACAGATACGCAGTATTTT. Its translation: CASSWRQGTTDTQYF.

The CDR3 region is CASSITSSSYNEQFF. The CDR3 bases are TGTGCCAGTAGTATCACGTCCAGCTCCTACAATGAGCAGTTCTTC. This chain uses TRBV19 with TRBJ2-1; D is undetermined. CDR1 is LNHDA and CDR2 is SQIVND in the germline V gene (reference sequence). Trimming stripped 3 bases from V and 0 bases from J, with 9 bases between. The CDR3 has 15 amino acids.

The V call is TRBV5-1, the J call TRBJ2-5; D not certain. The CDR3 is 14 residues long. Trimming stripped 5 bases from V and 3 bases from J, with 14 bases between. CDR1 and CDR2 (germline): SGHRS, YFSETQ. CDR3 amino acids: CASSVQVREETQYF. The DNA for the CDR3 is TGCGCCAGCAGTGTGCAGGTCCGTGAAGAGACCCAGTACTTC.

The chain uses TRBV19 and TRBJ1-2, with 7 bases that match TRBD1. The CDR3 contains 15 residues. Germline V gene lookup returns CDR1 LNHDA and CDR2 SQIVND (reference sequence). The J segment lost 5 bases and the V segment lost 3 bases, leaving 9 bases of the junction unmatched. CDR3 loop: CASSISGQLSYGYTF. CDR3 bases: TGTGCCAGTAGTATCTCGGGACAGCTATCATATGGCTACACCTTC.

This clone has only one observation. The chain couples TRBV28 to TRBJ1-1, with 8 bases that match TRBD1. The CDR3 extends over 17 amino acids. J was trimmed by 0 bases and V by 6 bases; bases with no gene match: 12. Looked up from germline, CDR1 is MDHEN and CDR2 is SYDVKM. The CDR3 DNA sequence: TGTGCCAGCAGCTCGGACCCGGGACAGGTGGTGAACACTGAAGCTTTCTTT. It specifies CASSSDPGQVVNTEAFF.

The chain uses TRBV15 and TRBJ1-2, with D hard to call. V lost 0 bases to trimming and J lost 0 bases, with 14 bases between them. This CDR3 spans 17 amino acids. Germline V gives CDR1 LNHNV, CDR2 YYDKDF (reference sequence). CDR3 sequence (DNA): TGTGCCACCAGCAGAGATACCGGGTCAGTGACTAACTATGGCTACACCTTC. Residues: CATSRDTGSVTNYGYTF.

J is TRBJ1-2 and V is TRBV5-8; D is ambiguous. Germline V gene lookup returns CDR1 SGHTS and CDR2 YDEGEE. V was clipped by 0 bases and J by 3 bases, with 6 bases between them. This CDR3 contains 13 residues. CDR3 sequence (DNA): TGTGCCAGCAGCTTGGCTTCCCACTATGGCTACACCTTC. This gives the protein CASSLASHYGYTF.

The J gene is TRBJ2-5, the V gene TRBV12-3 or TRBV12-4; D uncertain. The CDR3 sequence is 13 residues long. Trimming stripped 3 bases from V and 2 bases from J, with 7 bases between. In DNA, the CDR3 is TGTGCCAGCAGTTTCTCTTCTCAAGAGACCCAGTACTTC. Translated: CASSFSSQETQYF.

The rearrangement links TRBV28 to TRBJ1-5, with no clear D. The CDR3 extends over 16 amino acids. Between the trimmed V and J ends, which lost 1 base and 4 bases, there was a span of 14 bases. The germline CDR1 and CDR2 sequences are MDHEN and SYDVKM. CDR3 DNA sequence: TGTGCCAGCAGTTTATACAATTGGTGGGCTAATCAGCCCCAGCATTTT. It translates to CASSLYNWWANQPQHF.

Comments on this clone: Additional DNA sequences in this sample encode the identical CDR3. The V and J genes are TRBV3-1 (or the pseudogene TRBV3-2) and TRBJ2-1; no clear D. The CDR3 is 11 amino acids. Per the germline V gene, CDR1 is LGHDT and CDR2 is YNNKEL (reference sequence). V was pared by 6 bases and J by 8 bases, with 8 bases between. CDR3 sequence reads: CASSLFDEQFF. The DNA of the CDR3 is TGTGCCAGCAGTCTATTCGATGAGCAGTTCTTC.

CDR3 protein: CAIRGASGVPSTDTQYF. DNA for the CDR3: TGTGCCATCAGAGGGGCTAGCGGGGTCCCTAGCACAGATACGCAGTATTTT. The genes are TRBV10-3 and TRBJ2-3; 9 bases are a match to TRBD2. CDR1 ENHRY and CDR2 SYGVKD come from the germline V gene. Germline trimming cut 6 bases from V and 0 bases from J; bases unmatched to any gene: 10. CDR3 length: 17 amino acids.

V usage is TRBV28 and J usage is TRBJ1-3, with 8 nucleotides matching TRBD1. Germline V gives CDR1 MDHEN, CDR2 SYDVKM. V dropped 4 bases and J dropped 5; count of bases not matched to a gene: 4. This CDR3 is 14 amino acids long. CDR3: CASSSGTGRNTIYF. The CDR3 nucleotides read TGTGCCAGCAGTTCCGGGACAGGCCGAAACACCATATATTTT.

CDR3 residues: CASSYGGPSGAYEQYF. CDR3 DNA: TGTGCCAGCAGCTATGGCGGGCCTAGCGGGGCCTACGAGCAGTACTTC. The rearrangement joins TRBV27 to TRBJ2-7; 9 bases match TRBD2. The CDR3 has 16 amino acids. Germline CDR1 reads MNHEY; CDR2 reads SMNVEV (reference sequence). J gave up 2 bases and V 6 bases, and 11 bases lay outside the gene matches.

The chain carries TRBV10-2 and TRBJ2-7; a possible D gene is TRBD1 (5 bases). The V end lost 7 bases, the J end lost 2 bases, and 12 bases lay between the germline ends. Per the germline V gene, CDR1 is WSHSY and CDR2 is SAAADI. The CDR3 runs 13 residues. The CDR3 DNA follows: TGCGCCAGCAATCCAGGGTTAGCCTACGAGCAGTACTTC. This encodes CASNPGLAYEQYF.

The CDR3 DNA reads TGTGCCAGCAGCTTAATTATTGATCAGCCCCAGCATTTT. Translation: CASSLIIDQPQHF. The chain carries TRBV7-2 and TRBJ1-5, with unresolved D. The V gene lost 2 bases and the J gene lost 5 bases, with 7 bases spanning the gap. Germline V gives CDR1 SGHTA, CDR2 FQGNSA. This CDR3 is 13 amino acids long.

This sequence joins TRBV14 and TRBJ2-7, with TRBD2 matching over 7 bases. Germline V gives CDR1 SGHDN, CDR2 FVKESK. This CDR3 has 16 amino acids. J lost 2 bases, V lost 1 base, and 8 bases had no gene match. The CDR3 protein is CASSQVSLADTYEQYF. The CDR3 region has the DNA TGTGCCAGCAGCCAAGTTTCCCTAGCGGATACCTACGAGCAGTACTTC.

The CDR3 coding sequence is TGCAGTGCTAGTGATACCTATAATTCACCCCTCCACTTT. Its protein is CSASDTYNSPLHF. The chain uses TRBV20-1 and TRBJ1-6; D uncertain. The CDR3 sequence is 13 residues long. CDR1 is DFQATT, CDR2 SNEGSKA, per germline (reference sequence). V shed 3 bases and J shed 2 bases, with 5 bases lying between them.

DNA of the CDR3: TGTGCCAGCATGCTAGCGGGGGGGCGGAGAGGCACAGATACGCAGTATTTT. Translating gives CASMLAGGRRGTDTQYF. The rearrangement uses TRBV5-4 and TRBJ2-3; 12 nucleotides line up with TRBD2. Germline CDR1 and CDR2: SGHNT and YYREEE (reference sequence). The J segment lost 1 base and the V segment lost 6 bases, leaving 9 bases of the junction unmatched. The CDR3 is made up of 17 amino acids.

The rearrangement uses TRBV9 and TRBJ1-6; D perhaps matches TRBD1 (6 bases). The V gene's germline CDR1 is SGDLS and CDR2 YYNGEE. V lost 0 bases to trimming and J lost 10 bases, with 14 bases between them. This CDR3 is 15 amino acids long. In nucleotides, the CDR3 is TGTGCCAGCAGCGTAGATGCAGGGGAGCGGTCACCCCTCCACTTT. Encoded protein: CASSVDAGERSPLHF.

The sample holds one count of this clone. The CDR3 loop is CASKLTGNHGYTF. The CDR3 DNA is TGTGCCAGTAAACTGACAGGGAACCATGGCTACACCTTC. The chain couples TRBV19 to TRBJ1-2, with TRBD1 identical over 7 bases. J gave up 6 bases and V 7 bases, and 8 bases lay outside the gene matches. The CDR3 extends over 13 amino acids. CDR1 LNHDA and CDR2 SQIVND come from the germline V gene (reference sequence).

This clone is a singleton in its sample. The V and J genes are TRBV7-9 and TRBJ1-2, with D perhaps TRBD1 (6 bases). Trimming shortened V by 5 bases and J by 5 bases, and 27 bases separated the two germline ends. Germline lookup yields CDR1 SEHNR and CDR2 FQNEAQ (reference sequence). This CDR3 spans 18 amino acids. The DNA of the CDR3 is TGTGCCAGCAGCACGCACGCCGGGACAAGAGAAAACCCGTATGGCTACACCTTC. It codes for CASSTHAGTRENPYGYTF.

The chain recombines TRBV28 with TRBJ2-5; 7 bases fit TRBD2. TRBJ2-7 explains the end of the DNA better; the J call may be wrong. This CDR3 has 12 residues. The germline gives CDR1 MDHEN, CDR2 SYDVKM. CDR3 DNA: TGTGCCAGTTTGGGGGAGGGCTACGAGCAGTACTTC. Its translation: CASLGEGYEQYF.